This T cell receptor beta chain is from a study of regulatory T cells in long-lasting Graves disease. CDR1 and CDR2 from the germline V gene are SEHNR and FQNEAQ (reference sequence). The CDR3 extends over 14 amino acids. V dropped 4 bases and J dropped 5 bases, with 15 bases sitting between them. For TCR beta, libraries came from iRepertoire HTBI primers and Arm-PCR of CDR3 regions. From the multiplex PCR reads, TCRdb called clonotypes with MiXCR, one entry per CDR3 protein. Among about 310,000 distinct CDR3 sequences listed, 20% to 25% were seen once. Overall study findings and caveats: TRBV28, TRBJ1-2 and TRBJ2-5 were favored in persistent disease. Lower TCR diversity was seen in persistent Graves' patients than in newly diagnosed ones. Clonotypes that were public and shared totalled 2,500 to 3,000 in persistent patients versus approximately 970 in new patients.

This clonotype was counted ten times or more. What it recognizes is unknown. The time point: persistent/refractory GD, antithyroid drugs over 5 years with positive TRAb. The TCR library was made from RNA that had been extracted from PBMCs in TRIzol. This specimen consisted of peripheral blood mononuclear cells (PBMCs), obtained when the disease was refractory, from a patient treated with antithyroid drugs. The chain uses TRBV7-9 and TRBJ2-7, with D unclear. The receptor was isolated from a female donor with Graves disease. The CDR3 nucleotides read TGTGCCAGCAGCTCCTCGTGGGGTCTTGACGAGCAGTACTTC. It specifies CASSSSWGLDEQYF.